This T cell receptor (beta chain) was sequenced during a study of blood T cell repertoires in COVID-19. At the level of the study: Samples came from the United States, Italy and Spain, spanning acute and convalescent COVID-19.

Profiling relied on immunoSEQ multiplex PCR, and the TCRdb table lists in-frame clones only, not all of them. The sample consists of about 150,000 clones, around four fifths of them appearing once. Allocation to cohorts depended on clinical history reported by the participants. Germline lookup yields CDR1 MNHEY and CDR2 SVGAGI. The ends were cut back, 6 bases at V and 6 bases at J, with 9 bases in the middle. The CDR3 extends over 11 amino acids. This clone was picked up one time. The chain uses TRBV6-5 and TRBJ2-7; D gene ambiguous. The sequenced material came from PBMCs or T cells enriched from blood (not recorded which). The receptor comes from a woman between 35 and 50 years old who had recovered from COVID-19. The CDR3 sequence: CASSYLREQYF. CDR3 in DNA: TGTGCCAGCAGCTATCTCCGCGAGCAGTACTTC.